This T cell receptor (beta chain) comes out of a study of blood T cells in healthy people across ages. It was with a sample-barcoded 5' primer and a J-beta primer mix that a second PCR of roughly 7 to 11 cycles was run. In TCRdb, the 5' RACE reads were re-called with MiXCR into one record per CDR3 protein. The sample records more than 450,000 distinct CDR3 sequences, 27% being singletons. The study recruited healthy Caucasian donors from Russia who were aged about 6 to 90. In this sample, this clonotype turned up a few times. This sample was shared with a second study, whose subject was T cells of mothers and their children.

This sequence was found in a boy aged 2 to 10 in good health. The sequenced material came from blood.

The CDR3: CASCLVGRGIGEQFF. CDR3 in DNA: TGTGCCAGCTGCCTTGTTGGCCGAGGGATTGGTGAGCAGTTCTTC. V is TRBV12-3 or TRBV12-4 and J is TRBJ2-1; D may be TRBD2 (5 bases). Trimming took off 8 bases at V and 9 bases at J, with 23 bases between the two ends. The CDR3 runs 15 residues.